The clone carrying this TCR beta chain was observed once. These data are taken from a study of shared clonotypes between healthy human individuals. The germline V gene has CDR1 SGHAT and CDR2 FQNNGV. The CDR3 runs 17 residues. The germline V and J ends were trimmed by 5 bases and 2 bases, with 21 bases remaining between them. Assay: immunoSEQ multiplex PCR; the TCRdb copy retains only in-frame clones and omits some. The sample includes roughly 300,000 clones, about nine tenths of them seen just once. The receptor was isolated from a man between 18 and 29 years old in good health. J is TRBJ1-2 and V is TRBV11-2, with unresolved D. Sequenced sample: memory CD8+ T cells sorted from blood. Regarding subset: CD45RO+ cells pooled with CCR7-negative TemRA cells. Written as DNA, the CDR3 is TGTGCCAGCAGCATTACCTATCCAGGAACAGACAACTATGGCTACACCTTC. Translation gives CASSITYPGTDNYGYTF.